Described below is a single TCR beta chain sequence and its context. The data are from a study of OX40 agonist ivuxolimab in advanced cancers. Study details: The study treated patients with ivuxolimab, an agonistic anti-OX40 (CD134) antibody. Patient treatment consisted of intravenous ivuxolimab administration every 2 weeks at 0.01 to 10 mg/kg.

The assay was immunoSEQ multiplex PCR, and TCRdb's table has in-frame clones only and misses some. The table lists 38,000 or so clones, 70% to 90% of them singletons. Germline V gives CDR1 SGHTA, CDR2 FQGNSA. The CDR3 extends over 11 amino acids. V shed 10 bases and J shed 5 bases, with 11 bases lying between them. The V call is TRBV7-2, the J call TRBJ2-5, with D perhaps matching TRBD1 (5 bases). The origin of this receptor is an adult with an advanced solid tumor such as melanoma, head and neck, liver or kidney cancer. This material consisted of CD4+ or CD8+ T cells sorted from blood, taken in a trial of the OX40 agonist ivuxolimab. The CDR3 coding sequence is TGTGCCACGGACAAAGAGGAGACCCAGTACTTC. As protein: CATDKEETQYF.